These T cell receptor beta chains were read from a single sample in a study of T cell responses to AZD1222 COVID-19 vaccine. Clones were sequenced by immunoSEQ multiplex PCR, and TCRdb holds only the in-frame ones, with some missing. The sample has 65,000 to 90,000 clones, roughly nine tenths seen once. Sequenced here: peripheral blood, sampled on day 0 of AZD1222 vaccination. The receptors here all came from an adult in good health. Both conserved end residues are part of each CDR3. Each record gives: J gene, V gene, CDR3 protein.

j_gene: TRBJ1-6
v_gene: TRBV6-1
CDR3aa: CASSESRGTSPLHF

j_gene: TRBJ2-7
v_gene: TRBV19
CDR3aa: CASSIAARGYEQYF

j_gene: TRBJ2-7
v_gene: TRBV27
CDR3aa: CASSSREGRLSYEQYF

j_gene: TRBJ1-1
v_gene: TRBV29-1
CDR3aa: CSVGGGSTEAFF

j_gene: TRBJ2-7
v_gene: TRBV27
CDR3aa: CASRRQASGEQYF

j_gene: TRBJ1-3
v_gene: TRBV7-2
CDR3aa: CASSPVLSGNTIYF

j_gene: TRBJ1-4
v_gene: TRBV6-5
CDR3aa: CASSPGATNEKLFF

j_gene: TRBJ1-6
v_gene: TRBV11-2
CDR3aa: CASSLESGNSPLHF

j_gene: TRBJ2-7
v_gene: TRBV3-1/TRBV3-2
CDR3aa: CASSLGQGSYEQYF

j_gene: TRBJ1-6
v_gene: TRBV19
CDR3aa: CASSIAYESASYNSPLHF

j_gene: TRBJ1-1
v_gene: TRBV4-3
CDR3aa: CASSQEGRGNTEAFF

j_gene: TRBJ1-6
v_gene: TRBV6-5
CDR3aa: CASRGQGWSPLHF

j_gene: TRBJ1-2
v_gene: TRBV19
CDR3aa: CASRPRDRVGYTF

j_gene: TRBJ2-7
v_gene: TRBV18
CDR3aa: CASSPEISGSEQYF

j_gene: TRBJ2-5
v_gene: TRBV10-3
CDR3aa: CAISEDGRRSETQYF

j_gene: TRBJ1-1
v_gene: TRBV25-1
CDR3aa: CASSADRNTEAFF

j_gene: TRBJ2-2
v_gene: TRBV15
CDR3aa: CATSTPGQGAGELFF

j_gene: TRBJ1-1
v_gene: TRBV2
CDR3aa: CASSVGPTGDTEAFF

j_gene: TRBJ1-6
v_gene: TRBV7-9
CDR3aa: CASSRGQGSSPLHF

j_gene: TRBJ2-5
v_gene: TRBV11-2
CDR3aa: CASSLAVRGSETQYF

j_gene: TRBJ2-2
v_gene: TRBV5-1
CDR3aa: CASSLLVAGRNTGELFF

j_gene: TRBJ2-5
v_gene: TRBV3-1/TRBV3-2
CDR3aa: CASSLRTSGQETQYF

j_gene: TRBJ2-7
v_gene: TRBV28
CDR3aa: CASSLLGDSYEQYF

j_gene: TRBJ1-4
v_gene: TRBV9
CDR3aa: CASSVVSGEKLFF

j_gene: TRBJ1-2
v_gene: TRBV19
CDR3aa: CASTPPGPAGNYGYTF

j_gene: TRBJ1-3
v_gene: TRBV9
CDR3aa: CASSGLRGSGNTIYF

j_gene: TRBJ2-7
v_gene: TRBV7-9
CDR3aa: CASTTSLGQTYEQYF

j_gene: TRBJ2-1
v_gene: TRBV6-2/TRBV6-3
CDR3aa: CASSDRGGSYNEQFF

j_gene: TRBJ1-1
v_gene: TRBV29-1
CDR3aa: CSVSGGNTEAFF

j_gene: TRBJ1-1
v_gene: TRBV30
CDR3aa: CAWSLTGGDAFF

j_gene: TRBJ2-3
v_gene: TRBV25-1
CDR3aa: CASSDHRDFRTDTQYF

j_gene: TRBJ1-1
v_gene: TRBV19
CDR3aa: CASSIWGTEAFF

j_gene: TRBJ2-1
v_gene: TRBV14
CDR3aa: CASSLPLGLAGERNEQFF

j_gene: TRBJ1-2
v_gene: TRBV30
CDR3aa: CAWSVRAGRAYNYGYTF